This entry lists 26 T cell receptor beta chains sequenced from one sample in a study of shared clonotypes between healthy human individuals. Profiling relied on immunoSEQ multiplex PCR, and the TCRdb table lists in-frame clones only, not all of them. Of around 1.6 million clones in the sample, 95% to 99% were seen once. The sample was naive CD4+ T cells sorted from blood. The subset is: CD45RA+ positively selected. Every receptor here comes from a man in his thirties or forties in good health.

V gene TRBV5-1 combines with J gene TRBJ2-5; the D gene is possibly TRBD1 (5 bases). The CDR3 extends over 14 amino acids. V lost 3 bases, J lost 1 base, and 10 bases lay in between. The germline gives CDR1 SGHRS, CDR2 YFSETQ. CDR3 loop: CASSSPTVQETQYF. CDR3 sequence (DNA): TGCGCCAGCAGCTCACCGACAGTCCAAGAGACCCAGTACTTC. The whole variable domain, remainder taken from reference TRBV5-1 and TRBJ2-5, is KAGVTQTPRYLIKTRGQQVTLSCSPISGHRSVSWYQQTPGQGLQFLFEYFSETQRNKGNFPGRFSGRQFSNSRSEMNVSTLELGDSALYLCASSSPTVQETQYFGPGTRLLVL.

This rearrangement joins TRBV27 to TRBJ2-1; perhaps D is TRBD1 or TRBD2 (6 bases each). The CDR3 runs to 13 residues. The germline CDR1 and CDR2 sequences are MNHEY and SMNVEV (reference sequence). The V end lost 8 bases, the J end lost 7 bases, and 15 bases lay between the germline ends. The CDR3 nucleotides read TGTGCCAGCGCCCAAGGGGGGTGGAATGAGCAGTTCTTC. Protein product: CASAQGGWNEQFF.

The chain employs TRBV28 and TRBJ2-7; 10 bases agree with TRBD2. CDR1 and CDR2 from the germline V gene are MDHEN and SYDVKM. CDR3 size: 14 residues. The V gene end was trimmed by 2 bases and the J gene end by 2 bases; junction bases not matched to a gene: 0. The CDR3 is CASSLTSGTYEQYF. CDR3 DNA sequence: TGTGCCAGCAGTTTAACTAGCGGGACCTACGAGCAGTACTTC.

CDR3 sequence: CASTLRTTNEQFF. Here the CDR3 DNA reads TGTGCCAGCACCCTGAGGACTACCAATGAGCAGTTCTTC. This chain connects TRBV25-1 to TRBJ2-1, with a possible D match to TRBD2 (6 bases). CDR1 is MGHDK and CDR2 is SYGVNS in the germline V gene. The CDR3 is 13 amino acids. V gave up 7 bases and J gave up 6 bases, with 13 bases separating them.

This CDR3 is CASSFRGDSRSYEQYF. The CDR3 DNA reads TGTGCCAGCAGTTTTCGTGGGGACTCCCGCTCCTACGAGCAGTACTTC. The chain recombines TRBV28 with TRBJ2-7; tentative D call: TRBD2 (6 bases). The germline V gene encodes CDR1 MDHEN and CDR2 SYDVKM. V was cut by 3 bases and J by 0 bases, with 15 bases left in between. The CDR3 has 16 amino acids.

The chain employs TRBV29-1 and TRBJ2-3, with 9 bases lining up with TRBD1. Germline V gene data show CDR1 as SQVTM and CDR2 as ANQGSEA. V lost 3 bases to trimming and J lost 4 bases; unmatched junction nucleotides: 2. The CDR3 loop spans 13 amino acids. CDR3 loop: CSVEGQGSDTQYF. CDR3 nucleotide sequence: TGCAGCGTTGAGGGACAGGGATCAGATACGCAGTATTTT.

The chain couples TRBV23-1 to TRBJ1-1; possibly TRBD1 for D (5 bases). TRBV23-1 is reported as an ORF; its role is uncertain. This CDR3 has 14 residues. Trimming removed 4 bases at V and 10 bases at J, with 19 bases between. CDR3 protein: CASSLLTAPRGAFF. CDR3 nucleotides: TGCGCCAGCAGTCTACTCACAGCCCCGAGGGGAGCTTTCTTT.

The gene calls are TRBV28 and TRBJ1-5; a possible D gene is TRBD1 (6 bases). This CDR3 comprises 14 residues. The germline V gene has CDR1 MDHEN and CDR2 SYDVKM. The V end lost 4 bases, the J end lost 4 bases, and 11 bases lay between the germline ends. CDR3 amino acids: CASSSIQGNQPQHF. The DNA for the CDR3 is TGTGCCAGCAGTTCCATACAGGGAAATCAGCCCCAGCATTTT.

The V and J genes are TRBV6-1 and TRBJ2-7; D perhaps matches TRBD2 (6 bases). Germline loops: CDR1 MNHNS, CDR2 SASEGT. CDR3 size: 15 residues. The V end was cut by 4 bases, the J end by 0 bases, with 13 bases between. CDR3 DNA: TGTGCCAGCAGTGGGGGCACTAGCACCTCCTACGAGCAGTACTTC. This codes for CASSGGTSTSYEQYF.

The V and J genes are TRBV19 and TRBJ1-2; D is possibly TRBD1 (5 bases). The CDR3 is made up of 13 amino acids. Trimming left V 10 bases short and J 4 bases short, with 16 bases between. Germline values: CDR1 LNHDA, CDR2 SQIVND (reference sequence). CDR3 sequence (DNA): TGTGCCACCTCCCGGGGGGGTCTCTATGGCTACACCTTC. It specifies CATSRGGLYGYTF.

The gene calls are TRBV6-5 and TRBJ1-2, with D unresolved. The ends were cut back, 5 bases at V and 6 bases at J, with 19 bases in the middle. Germline CDR1 MNHEY, CDR2 SVGAGI. The CDR3 totals 15 residues. In DNA form, the CDR3 reads TGTGCCAGCAGTGGCGTAGGACCGACCTCAGATGGCTACACCTTC. Translating it yields CASSGVGPTSDGYTF.

Here the CDR3 reads CASSTSRGERQETQYF. CDR3 DNA: TGTGCCAGCAGCACAAGTCGGGGGGAGAGGCAAGAGACCCAGTACTTC. The V call is TRBV7-8, the J call TRBJ2-5; 7 bases match TRBD2. CDR3 length: 16 residues. From germline, CDR1 is SGHVS and CDR2 FQNEAQ. V gave up 5 bases and J gave up 2 bases; unmatched junction bases: 11.

The V gene is TRBV7-8, the J gene TRBJ2-7; D is unresolved. Trimming pared 3 bases from V and 3 bases from J, leaving 15 bases between. The CDR3 runs to 15 residues. The V gene's germline CDR1 is SGHVS and CDR2 FQNEAQ. CDR3 sequence (DNA): TGTGCCAGCAGCTTCCGGCATAACAGTATCTACGAGCAGTACTTC. Amino acid sequence: CASSFRHNSIYEQYF.

This sequence joins TRBV4-3 and TRBJ1-1; no clear D. CDR3 length: 14 residues. From germline, CDR1 is LGHNA and CDR2 YSLEER. The V end was cut by 0 bases, the J end by 1 base, with 6 bases between. CDR3 bases: TGCGCCAGCAGCCAAGATCGGTGGAACACTGAAGCTTTCTTT. Its translation is CASSQDRWNTEAFF.

This chain links TRBV7-6 with TRBJ2-3; the match to TRBD2 covers 11 bases. This CDR3 region has 17 residues. CDR1 and CDR2 from the germline V gene are SGHVS and FNYEAQ. V lost 6 bases to trimming and J lost 0 bases; unmatched junction nucleotides: 8. The CDR3 loop is CASSASVAGGSTDTQYF. CDR3 in DNA: TGTGCCAGCAGTGCCAGCGTAGCGGGGGGGAGCACAGATACGCAGTATTTT.

This clone has only one observation. V gene TRBV29-1 combines with J gene TRBJ1-3, with 9 bases identical to TRBD1. The germline gives CDR1 SQVTM, CDR2 ANQGSEA. The CDR3 runs 14 residues. Unmatched junction bases numbered 3, after V lost 2 bases and J lost 4 bases. DNA for the CDR3: TGCAGCGTTGAAAAACAGGGGGCCGGAAACACCATATATTTT. Translation: CSVEKQGAGNTIYF.

The chain recombines TRBV5-1 with TRBJ2-2; tentatively, D is TRBD2 (6 bases). V was cut by 3 bases and J by 7 bases, with 19 bases left in between. The length of the CDR3 is 16 residues. Germline V lookup: CDR1 SGHRS, CDR2 YFSETQ. DNA of the CDR3: TGCGCCAGCAGCTCCCTAGGGACTCCAGGAGGCGGGGAGCTGTTTTTT. Translated, it gives CASSSLGTPGGGELFF.

This clone occurred once. V and J are TRBV7-9 and TRBJ2-1, with 9 bases lining up with TRBD1. CDR1 and CDR2 from the germline V gene are SEHNR and FQNEAQ (reference sequence). The CDR3 sequence is 14 residues long. V dropped 3 bases and J dropped 6; count of bases not matched to a gene: 3. The CDR3 DNA is TGTGCCAGCAGCTTCGGACAGGGGTTCAATGAGCAGTTCTTC. This codes for CASSFGQGFNEQFF.

The chain uses TRBV29-1 and TRBJ2-3; D is undetermined. Germline values: CDR1 SQVTM, CDR2 ANQGSEA. This CDR3 has 15 amino acids. Trimming took off 3 bases at V and 5 bases at J, with 18 bases between the two ends. As DNA, the CDR3 is TGCAGCGTTGACACAACGGGCGTATCGGGAGATACGCAGTATTTT. Protein sequence: CSVDTTGVSGDTQYF.

The chain recombines TRBV5-1 with TRBJ2-1; D unresolved. Trimming removed 0 bases from V and 3 bases from J, with 7 bases in between. The CDR3 covers 14 residues. Germline CDR1 SGHRS, CDR2 YFSETQ. In DNA, the CDR3 is TGCGCCAGCAGCTTGGGAGCTTACTACAATGAGCAGTTCTTC. Protein: CASSLGAYYNEQFF.

The CDR3 region has the DNA TGTGCCAGTAGTACTACCAAGCACGAGCAGTACTTC. This codes for CASSTTKHEQYF. This chain joins TRBV19 and TRBJ2-7; D unresolved. The germline V and J ends were trimmed by 4 bases and 5 bases, with 9 bases remaining between them. The germline CDR1 and CDR2 sequences are LNHDA and SQIVND (reference sequence). This CDR3 has 12 residues.

The CDR3 bases are TGTGCCAGCTCACAGGATAGGACAGGGATAGGCGAGCAGTACTTC. Amino acids: CASSQDRTGIGEQYF. The chain combines TRBV18 with TRBJ2-7; 8 nucleotides align to TRBD1. The CDR3 has 15 residues. Germline-derived CDR1 and CDR2 are KGHSH and LQKENI. V shed 4 bases and J 6 bases; nucleotides not matched to a gene: 11.

This chain joins TRBV11-2 and TRBJ2-7; 7 bases fit TRBD1. CDR3 length: 15 amino acids. Germline CDR1 and CDR2: SGHAT and FQNNGV. V gave up 2 bases and J gave up 6 bases; unmatched junction bases: 10. CDR3 protein: CASSLRGQAGSEQYF. DNA for the CDR3: TGTGCCAGCAGCTTAAGAGGACAGGCCGGTAGCGAGCAGTACTTC.

This chain connects TRBV9 to TRBJ2-3; no firm D call. The CDR3 contains 14 residues. Trimming took 4 bases from V and 7 from J, leaving 16 bases between them. CDR1 SGDLS and CDR2 YYNGEE come from the germline V gene. CDR3 amino acids: CASSSQDRWHTQYF. As DNA, the CDR3 is TGTGCCAGCAGCTCTCAGGACCGATGGCATACGCAGTATTTT.

As to this clone: Other DNA sequences from this sample encode an identical CDR3 as well. V and J are TRBV7-2 and TRBJ2-7, with D unclear. With 2 bases removed from V and 1 base from J, the gap between germline ends came to 3 bases. The CDR3 is 12 amino acids. CDR1 is SGHTA and CDR2 is FQGNSA in the germline V gene. CDR3 in amino acids: CASSLSSYEQYF. The DNA for the CDR3 is TGTGCCAGCAGCTTATCATCCTACGAGCAGTACTTC.

J is TRBJ2-1 and V is TRBV11-2; no firm D call. Germline CDR1 reads SGHAT; CDR2 reads FQNNGV. The CDR3 is made up of 15 amino acids. Trimming pared 7 bases from V and 2 bases from J, leaving 15 bases between. The CDR3 reads CASNGRASAYNEQFF. In DNA form, the CDR3 reads TGTGCCAGCAACGGTCGCGCCAGCGCCTACAATGAGCAGTTCTTC.